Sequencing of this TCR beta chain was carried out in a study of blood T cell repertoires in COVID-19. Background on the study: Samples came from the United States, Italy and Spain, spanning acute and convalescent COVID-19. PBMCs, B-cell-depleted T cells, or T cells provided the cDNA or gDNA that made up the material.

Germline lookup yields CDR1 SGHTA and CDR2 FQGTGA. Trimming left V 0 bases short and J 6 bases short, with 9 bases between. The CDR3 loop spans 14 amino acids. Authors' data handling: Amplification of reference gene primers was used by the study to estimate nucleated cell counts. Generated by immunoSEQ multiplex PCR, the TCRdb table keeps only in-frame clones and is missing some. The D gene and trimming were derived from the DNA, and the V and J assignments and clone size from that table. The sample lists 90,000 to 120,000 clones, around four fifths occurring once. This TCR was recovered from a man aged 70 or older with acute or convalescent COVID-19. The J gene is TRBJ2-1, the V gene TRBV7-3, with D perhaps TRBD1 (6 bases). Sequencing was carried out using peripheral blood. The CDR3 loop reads CASSLTLQGNEQFF. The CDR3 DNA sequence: TGTGCCAGCAGCTTAACTCTACAGGGCAATGAGCAGTTCTTC.